Shown below are 4 T cell receptor beta chains from a single sample sequenced in a study of blood T cell repertoires in COVID-19. Profiled with immunoSEQ multiplex PCR; TCRdb holds only in-frame clones, not every one. In the table there are under 300,000 clones, about nine tenths of which are singletons. Input material: peripheral blood. The origin of the receptors is a man aged 55 to 70 who had recovered from COVID-19.

The gene calls are TRBV9 and TRBJ1-2; 9 nucleotides line up with TRBD1. This CDR3 spans 14 amino acids. V shed 5 bases and J 5 bases; nucleotides not matched to a gene: 7. The germline CDR1 and CDR2 sequences are SGDLS and YYNGEE. The chain's CDR3 is CASSTQGAHYGYTF. CDR3 sequence (DNA): TGTGCCAGCAGTACACAGGGGGCGCATTATGGCTACACCTTC.

This sequence joins TRBV6-5 and TRBJ1-2, with D maybe TRBD1 (5 bases). Germline lookup yields CDR1 MNHEY and CDR2 SVGAGI. The V end was cut by 2 bases, the J end by 3 bases, with 10 bases between. This CDR3 contains 14 residues. DNA for the CDR3: TGTGCCAGCAGTTACGGGGGGTTTGACTATGGCTACACCTTC. Translating gives CASSYGGFDYGYTF.

The chain carries TRBV10-3 and TRBJ1-2; 8 nucleotides align to TRBD1. Germline V CDR1 and CDR2: ENHRY, SYGVKD. V was pared by 6 bases and J by 2 bases, with 5 bases of the junction left unmatched. The CDR3 is 14 amino acids. The CDR3 region is CAIRRTGTNYGYTF. The DNA of the CDR3 is TGTGCCATCAGACGGACAGGGACCAACTATGGCTACACCTTC.

The V gene is TRBV5-1, the J gene TRBJ1-3; 7 bases are shared with TRBD1. CDR1 and CDR2 from the germline V gene are SGHRS and YFSETQ. The V segment lost 7 bases and the J segment 4 bases; nucleotides outside the gene matches: 11. This CDR3 has 15 residues. The CDR3 coding sequence is TGCGCCAGCTCTAGAGAGGGGGCGGCCGGAAACACCATATATTTT. This sequence encodes CASSREGAAGNTIYF.